The clone carrying this T cell receptor beta chain was seen a few times. Its specificity is unknown. The sample originates from a study of identical twins. Overall study results and limits: Twin pairs had excess sharing that was weaker in beta out-of-frame sequences.

TCRdb redid the calling of the 5' RACE reads with MiXCR, one entry per CDR3 protein. The table lists hundreds of thousands of distinct CDR3 sequences, over 15% of them singletons. The sample was also reused in another study, on T cells expressing NK-cell markers. That work adds: In a group of five to seven donors, dominant NKG2C+ clonotypes represented about 1.0-7.5% of CD8+ T cells. These clonotypes additionally ranked first within the CD3+CD56-NKG2C+ fraction of a few donors.

The sequenced sample consisted of PBMCs. The sequence was collected from a woman aged 18-29 years in good health.

CDR3 DNA: TGTGCCAGCAGTGATCAGGCCACCTACGAGCAGTACTTC. Translation gives CASSDQATYEQYF. This sequence joins TRBV2 and TRBJ2-7; D gene unclear. Trimming left V 3 bases short and J 2 bases short, with 8 bases between. Germline V gives CDR1 SNHLY, CDR2 FYNNEI. The CDR3 runs to 13 residues.